The 23 T cell receptor beta chains reported below all come from one sample, sequenced in a study of control samples from healthy donors and cancer patients. This table comes from immunoSEQ multiplex PCR, and its TCRdb copy is limited to in-frame clones, with some not included. The sample holds some 120,000 clones, about 92% seen once. The specimen was PBMCs. These receptors were taken from a man over 45 with head and neck cancer.

This rearrangement joins TRBV2 to TRBJ2-2, with unresolved D. With 8 bases removed from V and 3 bases from J, the gap between germline ends came to 7 bases. The CDR3 runs 12 residues. Germline V lookup: CDR1 SNHLY, CDR2 FYNNEI. CDR3 sequence (DNA): TGTGCCAGCGGACGGTACACCGGGGAGCTGTTTTTT. Amino acids: CASGRYTGELFF.

J is TRBJ2-5 and V is TRBV7-2, with 10 bases aligning to TRBD2. V shed 5 bases, J shed 5 bases, and the junction held 11 bases outside the gene matches. The CDR3 consists of 16 residues. CDR1 is SGHTA and CDR2 is FQGNSA in the germline V gene. CDR3 residues: CASSPRLAGAGETQYF. The CDR3 region has the DNA TGTGCCAGCAGCCCCCGGCTAGCGGGGGCCGGGGAGACCCAGTACTTC.

This clone appeared a few times. The chain links TRBV28 to TRBJ1-5, with TRBD1 matching 8 bases. V lost 1 base to trimming and J lost 6 bases; unmatched junction nucleotides: 2. CDR1 MDHEN and CDR2 SYDVKM come from the germline V gene. This CDR3 is built from 14 residues. The CDR3 here is CASSLSGGSQPQHF. CDR3 nucleotide sequence: TGTGCCAGCAGTTTATCAGGGGGCAGTCAGCCCCAGCATTTT.

The chain is built from TRBV11-2 and TRBJ2-7; D is ambiguous. This CDR3 has 12 residues. Between the trimmed V and J ends, which lost 0 bases and 3 bases, there was a span of 3 bases. Germline CDR1 is SGHAT and CDR2 is FQNNGV. CDR3 protein: CASSLDYYEQYF. The CDR3 DNA sequence: TGTGCCAGCAGCTTAGATTACTACGAGCAGTACTTC.

The CDR3 DNA reads TGTGCCAGCAGTTACTCTGGGGGGGCATTCCACTACGAGCAGTACTTC. This encodes CASSYSGGAFHYEQYF. The genes are TRBV6-5 and TRBJ2-7; weak D call: TRBD2 (7 bases). The CDR3 has 16 amino acids. Germline V gives CDR1 MNHEY, CDR2 SVGAGI. The V gene lost 0 bases and the J gene lost 3 bases, with 15 bases spanning the gap.

In the case of this clone: At one of its ends the junction is not consistent with the germline gene, which may arise from a read error. J is TRBJ2-4 and V is TRBV28; 8 nucleotides agree with TRBD2. The CDR3 is 12 residues long. Germline-derived CDR1 and CDR2 are MDHEN and SYDVKM. The DNA for the CDR3 is TGTGCCAGCAGGCGGGGGGCGGGCCTGGTAAACTTC. Translation: CASRRGAGLVNF.

The chain has TRBV19 and TRBJ1-1; D unclear. V was clipped by 5 bases and J by 1 base, with 14 bases between them. Germline V CDR1 and CDR2: LNHDA, SQIVND (reference sequence). The CDR3 runs to 15 residues. The DNA of the CDR3 is TGTGCCAGTAGTGACTTGACTCGAAAGAACACTGAAGCTTTCTTT. Translated, it gives CASSDLTRKNTEAFF.

The V call is TRBV2, the J call TRBJ1-5; D remains unclear. The CDR3 extends over 18 amino acids. The germline V gene has CDR1 SNHLY and CDR2 FYNNEI. V was cut by 4 bases and J by 1 base, with 20 bases left in between. CDR3 residues: CASSVYGRALTSNQPQHF. In DNA form, the CDR3 reads TGTGCCAGCAGTGTGTATGGGCGGGCCCTCACGAGCAATCAGCCCCAGCATTTT. The variable domain in full, completed from reference TRBV2 and TRBJ1-5, reads EPEVTQTPSHQVTQMGQEVILRCVPISNHLYFYWYRQILGQKVEFLVSFYNNEISEKSEIFDDQFSVERPDGSNFTLKIRSTKLEDSAMYFCASSVYGRALTSNQPQHFGDGTRLSIL.

This rearrangement joins TRBV6-2 or TRBV6-3 to TRBJ1-1; 8 nucleotides line up with TRBD1. The CDR3 is 15 amino acids. Germline values: CDR1 MNHEY, CDR2 SVGEGT. After removal of 4 bases from V and 1 base from J, the junction contained 5 bases not matched to a gene. The CDR3 nucleotides are TGTGCCAGCAGTTTCGACAGGGGCTGGAACACTGAAGCTTTCTTT. Protein product: CASSFDRGWNTEAFF.

The chain combines TRBV3-1 (or the pseudogene TRBV3-2) with TRBJ1-6; D ambiguous. The CDR3 contains 13 residues. Germline V gene data show CDR1 as LGHDT and CDR2 as YNNKEL (reference sequence). V dropped 8 bases and J dropped 6 bases, with 11 bases sitting between them. The CDR3 here is CASDLTLNSPLHF. The CDR3 nucleotides read TGTGCCAGCGATCTTACCCTTAATTCACCCCTCCACTTT.

This chain's CDR3 is CASSLGSQGGYGYTF. DNA of the CDR3: TGTGCCAGCAGCTTAGGTTCGCAGGGGGGCTATGGCTACACCTTC. The genes are TRBV7-2 and TRBJ1-2, with TRBD1 matching over 7 bases. V shed 1 base and J 4 bases; nucleotides not matched to a gene: 6. The CDR3 consists of 15 residues. Germline V gene sequence: CDR1 SGHTA, CDR2 FQGNSA. Full variable domain (rest looked up from reference TRBV7-2 and TRBJ1-2): GAGVSQSPSNKVTEKGKDVELRCDPISGHTALYWYRQSLGQGLEFLIYFQGNSAPDKSGLPSDRFSAERTGGSVSTLTIQRTQQEDSAVYLCASSLGSQGGYGYTFGSGTRLTVV.

This clone was observed a single time. This chain connects TRBV2 to TRBJ2-7, with TRBD1 matching 8 bases. The junction had 10 bases not matched to a gene; V was cut back by 6 bases and J by 0 bases. Germline V lookup: CDR1 SNHLY, CDR2 FYNNEI. This CDR3 region has 16 residues. CDR3 DNA sequence: TGTGCCAGCAGGGGCCATCGGGGGACAGGCTCCTACGAGCAGTACTTC. The encoded protein is CASRGHRGTGSYEQYF.

V is TRBV6-5 and J is TRBJ1-2; D perhaps matches TRBD1 (5 bases). There are 14 residues in the CDR3. Germline V gene lookup returns CDR1 MNHEY and CDR2 SVGAGI. Trimming took off 5 bases at V and 5 bases at J, with 15 bases between the two ends. The CDR3 sequence is CASSRDSAGYGYTF. In DNA, the CDR3 is TGTGCCAGCAGTCGGGACTCAGCGGGGTATGGCTACACCTTC.

This clone was seen more than once but under ten times. The V and J genes are TRBV3-1 (or the pseudogene TRBV3-2) and TRBJ1-6; no firm D call. The CDR3 runs to 13 residues. Trimming stripped 2 bases from V and 8 bases from J, with 7 bases between. In germline, CDR1 is LGHDT, CDR2 YNNKEL (reference sequence). The CDR3 region has the DNA TGTGCCAGCAGCCAACTGGCTTATTCACCCCTCCACTTT. Amino acids: CASSQLAYSPLHF.

The chain uses TRBV6-1 and TRBJ1-6; D ambiguous. Germline assignment: CDR1 MNHNS and CDR2 SASEGT. There are 16 residues in the CDR3. V lost 0 bases and J lost 6, with 12 bases in between. CDR3 protein: CASSEAKVVANSPLHF. CDR3 in DNA: TGTGCCAGCAGTGAAGCGAAGGTTGTGGCTAATTCACCCCTCCACTTT.

J is TRBJ1-4 and V is TRBV5-4; 10 nucleotides match TRBD1. The CDR3 totals 15 residues. The germline CDR1 and CDR2 sequences are SGHNT and YYREEE (reference sequence). With V trimmed by 4 bases and J by 7 bases, 7 bases remained unmatched. The CDR3 nucleotides are TGTGCCAGCAGCCGACGACAGGGGGCCGCTGAAAAACTGTTTTTT. Protein: CASSRRQGAAEKLFF.

The V and J genes are TRBV19 and TRBJ2-3; 7 nucleotides line up with TRBD2. The germline gives CDR1 LNHDA, CDR2 SQIVND (reference sequence). The CDR3 has 14 amino acids. The J segment lost 0 bases and the V segment lost 6 bases, leaving 3 bases of the junction unmatched. CDR3 DNA sequence: TGTGCCAGTAGAACGGGGGGAAGCACAGATACGCAGTATTTT. Its translation: CASRTGGSTDTQYF.

V is TRBV7-9 and J is TRBJ1-6, with D possibly matching TRBD1 (6 bases). This CDR3 comprises 15 residues. Trimming left V 1 base short and J 7 bases short, with 11 bases between. From germline, CDR1 is SEHNR and CDR2 FQNEAQ (reference sequence). CDR3: CASSLEGTINSPLHF. The CDR3 DNA is TGTGCCAGCAGCTTAGAAGGGACAATCAATTCACCCCTCCACTTT.

This chain joins TRBV29-1 and TRBJ1-2, with TRBD1 matching over 7 bases. The germline gives CDR1 SQVTM, CDR2 ANQGSEA. The V gene end was trimmed by 2 bases and the J gene end by 8 bases; junction bases not matched to a gene: 11. The CDR3 totals 14 residues. CDR3 nucleotide sequence: TGCAGCGTTGAAAGGCAGGGGGGAAGAACGGGCTACACCTTC. Amino acids: CSVERQGGRTGYTF.

This rearrangement joins TRBV19 to TRBJ1-1; the D is unclear. The CDR3 spans 13 residues. Trimming shortened V by 3 bases and J by 0 bases, and 5 bases separated the two germline ends. Germline V gives CDR1 LNHDA, CDR2 SQIVND (reference sequence). The CDR3 sequence: CASSMGMNTEAFF. CDR3 sequence (DNA): TGTGCCAGTAGTATGGGTATGAACACTGAAGCTTTCTTT.

This clone was seen a single time. The chain is built from TRBV29-1 and TRBJ2-7; TRBD1 matches 8 bases. CDR3 length: 15 amino acids. In germline, CDR1 is SQVTM, CDR2 ANQGSEA. V lost 8 bases to trimming and J lost 5 bases; unmatched junction nucleotides: 17. The DNA for the CDR3 is TGCAGCACCCGGGGTTCTGGCAGGGGGCTAAACGAGCAGTACTTC. Its translation: CSTRGSGRGLNEQYF.

V usage is TRBV19 and J usage is TRBJ2-2; possibly TRBD2 for D (6 bases). This CDR3 has 17 residues. The ends were cut back, 3 bases at V and 3 bases at J, with 17 bases in the middle. The germline V gene encodes CDR1 LNHDA and CDR2 SQIVND (reference sequence). CDR3 nucleotides: TGTGCCAGTAGTATGGATAAGGGTGGGGACTACACCGGGGAGCTGTTTTTT. Its translation: CASSMDKGGDYTGELFF.

The chain carries TRBV5-1 and TRBJ1-6, with D possibly matching TRBD1 (6 bases). The CDR3 extends over 15 amino acids. The germline V and J ends were trimmed by 5 bases and 8 bases, with 17 bases remaining between them. Germline lookup yields CDR1 SGHRS and CDR2 YFSETQ. In DNA, the CDR3 is TGCGCCAGCAGGTTAGGGGGTTTTAGTGATTCACCCCTCCACTTT. It specifies CASRLGGFSDSPLHF.